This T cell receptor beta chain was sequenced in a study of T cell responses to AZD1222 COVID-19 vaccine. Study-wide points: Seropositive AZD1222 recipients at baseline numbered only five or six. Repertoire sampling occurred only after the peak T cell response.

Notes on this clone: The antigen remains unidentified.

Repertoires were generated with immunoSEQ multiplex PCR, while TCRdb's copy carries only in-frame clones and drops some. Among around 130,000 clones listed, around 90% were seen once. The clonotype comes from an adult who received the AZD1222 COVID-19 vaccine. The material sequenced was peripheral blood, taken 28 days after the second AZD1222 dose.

CDR3 coding DNA: TGTGCCAGCAGCGTAACTAGCGGGAGGGTCTACGAGCAGTACTTC. This codes for CASSVTSGRVYEQYF. The chain carries TRBV9 and TRBJ2-7, with 13 positions matching TRBD2. V dropped 1 base and J dropped 3; count of bases not matched to a gene: 1. The CDR3 contains 15 residues. Germline V lookup: CDR1 SGDLS, CDR2 YYNGEE.